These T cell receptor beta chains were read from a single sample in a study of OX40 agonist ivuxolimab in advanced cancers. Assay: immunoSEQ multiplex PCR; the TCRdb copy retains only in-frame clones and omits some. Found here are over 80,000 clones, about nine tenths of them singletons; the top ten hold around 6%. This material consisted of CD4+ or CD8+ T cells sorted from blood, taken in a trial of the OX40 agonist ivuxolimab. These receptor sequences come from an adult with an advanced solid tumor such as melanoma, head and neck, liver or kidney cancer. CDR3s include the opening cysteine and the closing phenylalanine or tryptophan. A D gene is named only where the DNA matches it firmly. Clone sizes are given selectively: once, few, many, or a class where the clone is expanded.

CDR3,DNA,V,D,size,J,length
CASSYSGYTQETQYF,TGTGCCAGCAGTTACTCAGGGTATACCCAAGAGACCCAGTACTTC,TRBV6-5,-,-,TRBJ2-5,15
CAWRGTGGYNEQFF,TGTGCCTGGAGGGGGACAGGGGGTTACAATGAGCAGTTCTTC,TRBV30,TRBD1,few,TRBJ2-1,14
CAWSGLGEKLFF,TGTGCCTGGAGCGGGTTGGGTGAAAAACTGTTTTTT,TRBV30,-,few,TRBJ1-4,12
CASSEEGSYQPQHF,TGTGCCAGCAGTGAAGAGGGCAGCTATCAGCCCCAGCATTTT,TRBV6-1,-,-,TRBJ1-5,14
CASSLSGAGETQYF,TGCGCCAGCAGCCTCTCAGGGGCAGGGGAGACCCAGTACTTC,TRBV5-1,-,-,TRBJ2-5,14
CASSPRGRNGETQYF,TGTGCCAGCAGCCCGCGAGGGCGCAATGGGGAGACCCAGTACTTC,TRBV5-6,-,few,TRBJ2-5,15
CASSTHGGYEQYF,TGTGCCAGTAGCACACATGGGGGTTACGAGCAGTACTTC,TRBV19,-,-,TRBJ2-7,13
CASSEVASGPILVF,TGTGCCAGCAGTGAAGTCGCCTCAGGGCCAATACTCGTCTTT,TRBV2,-,-,TRBJ1-1,14
CASSLDAAGLVGGETQYF,TGTGCCAGCAGCTTAGATGCGGCGGGATTAGTAGGAGGAGAGACCCAGTACTTC,TRBV11-3,-,-,TRBJ2-5,18
CASSIAGGYEQYF,TGTGCCAGCTCAATAGCAGGGGGCTACGAGCAGTACTTC,TRBV18,TRBD1,-,TRBJ2-7,13
CASSENTPGGNEKLFF,TGTGCCAGCAGTGAGAATACCCCGGGGGGTAATGAAAAACTGTTTTTT,TRBV25-1,-,-,TRBJ1-4,16
CASSVNPPRTQGTQYF,TGTGCCAGCAGTGTCAACCCCCCCAGGACCCAGGGGACCCAGTACTTC,TRBV2,-,once,TRBJ2-5,16
CASSRGIGYTF,TGTGCCAGCAGTCGGGGAATTGGCTACACCTTC,TRBV2,-,-,TRBJ1-2,11
CASSLVGTPGEIFF,TGTGCCAGCAGCTTAGTAGGCACCCCCGGGGAGATTTTTTTT,TRBV7-8,-,-,TRBJ1-3,14
CASSPTSGAYEQYF,TGTGCCAGTAGTCCCACTAGCGGGGCCTACGAGCAGTACTTC,TRBV19,TRBD2,-,TRBJ2-7,14
CASSLALTQETQYF,TGTGCCAGCAGCTTGGCCCTCACTCAAGAGACCCAGTACTTC,TRBV5-5,-,-,TRBJ2-5,14
CASSTPDRGYTF,TGTGCCAGCAGTACTCCGGACAGGGGCTACACCTTC,TRBV6-5,TRBD1,-,TRBJ1-2,12
CASSALLSSYEQYF,TGTGCCAGCAGCGCCCTTCTTAGCTCCTACGAGCAGTACTTC,TRBV9,-,-,TRBJ2-7,14
CASSESGGVLGETQYF,TGTGCCAGCAGTGAATCAGGGGGTGTCCTCGGCGAGACCCAGTACTTC,TRBV2,TRBD1,-,TRBJ2-5,16
CASSRVGTEAFF,TGTGCCAGTAGCAGGGTTGGCACTGAAGCTTTCTTT,TRBV19,-,-,TRBJ1-1,12
CASSRGQSSSYEQYF,TGTGCTAGCAGCCGGGGACAGTCGAGCTCCTACGAGCAGTACTTC,TRBV7-7,TRBD1,-,TRBJ2-7,15
CAWAWDVSGNTIYF,TGTGCCTGGGCTTGGGATGTCTCTGGAAACACCATATATTTT,TRBV30,-,-,TRBJ1-3,14
CASSSRGGQERSEAFF,TGTGCCAGCAGCTCCAGGGGGGGACAGGAGCGCTCTGAAGCTTTCTTT,TRBV7-3,TRBD1,-,TRBJ1-1,16
CASSSQANEKLFF,TGTGCCAGCAGCTCACAGGCTAATGAAAAACTGTTTTTT,TRBV7-9,-,-,TRBJ1-4,13
CASSSRVSATNEKLFF,TGTGCCAGCAGCTCCCGGGTCTCGGCAACTAATGAAAAACTGTTTTTT,TRBV11-2,-,-,TRBJ1-4,16
CASSFRGENYGYTF,TGTGCCAGCAGCTTCCGGGGGGAGAACTATGGCTACACCTTC,TRBV11-3,-,once,TRBJ1-2,14
CASSSGSPYEQYF,TGTGCCAGCAGCTCCGGGTCCCCCTACGAGCAGTACTTC,TRBV7-9,-,many,TRBJ2-7,13
CATSRDMGGMGANVLTF,TGTGCCACCAGCAGAGATATGGGAGGGATGGGGGCCAACGTCCTGACTTTC,TRBV15,TRBD2,few,TRBJ2-6,17
CSARASATQYF,TGCAGTGCTAGAGCTAGCGCAACGCAGTATTTT,TRBV20-1,-,-,TRBJ2-3,11
CASRGYTF,TGTGCCAGCAGGGGGTACACCTTC,TRBV2,-,few,TRBJ1-2,8
CASSKGGGRLAGGTDTQYF,TGTGCCAGCAGCAAAGGGGGGGGCCGACTAGCGGGAGGTACAGATACGCAGTATTTT,TRBV21-1,-,once,TRBJ2-3,19
CASSFGFGPRTKGEQYF,TGTGCCAGCAGCTTTGGTTTCGGGCCAAGAACGAAGGGGGAGCAGTACTTC,TRBV5-5,-,-,TRBJ2-7,17
CASSVAPGGAQYF,TGTGCCAGCAGCGTAGCTCCTGGAGGAGCCCAGTACTTC,TRBV9,-,-,TRBJ2-5,13
CASSPRIQRTEAFF,TGTGCCAGCAGCCCGAGGATTCAGCGCACTGAAGCTTTCTTT,TRBV11-2,-,-,TRBJ1-1,14
CASSYPGSGGRETQYF,TGTGCCAGCAGTTACCCGGGTAGCGGGGGGAGGGAGACCCAGTACTTC,TRBV6-6,TRBD2,-,TRBJ2-5,16
CASSSWGLYTEAFF,TGTGCCAGTAGTTCCTGGGGGCTTTACACTGAAGCTTTCTTT,TRBV19,-,-,TRBJ1-1,14
CASSPQDSLYGYTF,TGTGCCAGCAGTCCACAGGACAGCCTCTATGGCTACACCTTC,TRBV27,-,once,TRBJ1-2,14
CASSVPVAGGPNEQFF,TGTGCCAGCAGCGTACCGGTAGCGGGAGGGCCTAATGAGCAGTTCTTC,TRBV9,TRBD2,once,TRBJ2-1,16
CASSPDRGAFF,TGTGCCAGCTCACCGGATCGGGGAGCTTTCTTT,TRBV18,-,-,TRBJ1-1,11
CASSPQWVVNTGELFF,TGTGCCAGCTCACCACAGTGGGTAGTGAACACCGGGGAGCTGTTTTTT,TRBV18,-,-,TRBJ2-2,16
CASRKTGGNQPQHF,TGTGCCAGCAGAAAGACAGGGGGGAATCAGCCCCAGCATTTT,TRBV28,TRBD1,-,TRBJ1-5,14
CASSVGSGAETQYF,TGTGCCAGCAGCGTCGGGTCGGGAGCGGAGACCCAGTACTTC,TRBV9,-,-,TRBJ2-5,14
CASSKDSPTEAFF,TGTGCCAGCAGTAAGGACAGCCCCACTGAAGCTTTCTTT,TRBV2,-,-,TRBJ1-1,13
CASSNINEQYF,TGTGCCAGCAGCAATATTAACGAGCAGTACTTC,TRBV6-5,-,-,TRBJ2-7,11
CASSLTGQVETQYF,TGTGCCAGCAGCTTAACCGGACAGGTAGAGACCCAGTACTTC,TRBV7-3,TRBD1,-,TRBJ2-5,14
CASSFRGGLAVYEQYF,TGTGCCAGCAGTTTTAGGGGGGGACTAGCGGTTTACGAGCAGTACTTC,TRBV28,TRBD2,-,TRBJ2-7,16
CASSSLGSGEETQYF,TGTGCCAGCTCGAGCCTAGGTAGCGGGGAGGAGACCCAGTACTTC,TRBV6-5,TRBD2,-,TRBJ2-5,15
CASSIGGAGPYEQYF,TGTGCCAGTAGTATAGGGGGTGCGGGACCCTACGAGCAGTACTTC,TRBV19,-,-,TRBJ2-7,15
CASSSDTGSGNTIYF,TGTGCCAGCAGTTCCGATACAGGGTCTGGAAACACCATATATTTT,TRBV7-2,-,few,TRBJ1-3,15
CASEQREAPYTQYF,TGTGCCAGTGAGCAGCGGGAGGCCCCGTATACGCAGTATTTT,TRBV19,TRBD2,-,TRBJ2-3,14